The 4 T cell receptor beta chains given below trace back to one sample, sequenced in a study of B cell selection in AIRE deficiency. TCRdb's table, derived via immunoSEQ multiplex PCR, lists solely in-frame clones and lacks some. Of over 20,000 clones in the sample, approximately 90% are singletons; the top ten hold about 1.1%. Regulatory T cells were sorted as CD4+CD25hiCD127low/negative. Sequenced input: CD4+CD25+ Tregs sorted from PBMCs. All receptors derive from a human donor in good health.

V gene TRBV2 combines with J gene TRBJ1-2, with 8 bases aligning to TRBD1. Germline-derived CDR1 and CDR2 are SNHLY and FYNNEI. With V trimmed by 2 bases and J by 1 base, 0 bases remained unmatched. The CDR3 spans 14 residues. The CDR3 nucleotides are TGTGCCAGCAGTGAAACAGGGGGTAACTATGGCTACACCTTC. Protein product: CASSETGGNYGYTF.

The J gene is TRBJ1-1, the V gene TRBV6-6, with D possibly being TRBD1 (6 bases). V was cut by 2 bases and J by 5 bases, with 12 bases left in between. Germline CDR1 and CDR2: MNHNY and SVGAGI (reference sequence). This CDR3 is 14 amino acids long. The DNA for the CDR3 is TGTGCCAGCAGTTACGGACAGTTCGCGACTGAAGCTTTCTTT. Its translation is CASSYGQFATEAFF.

The CDR3 spells CASSILGGGSGNIQYF. As DNA, the CDR3 is TGTGCCAGTAGTATCCTAGGAGGGGGTAGTGGAAACATTCAGTACTTC. V is TRBV19 and J is TRBJ2-4; perhaps D is TRBD1 or TRBD2 (6 bases each). V was cut by 3 bases and J by 6 bases, with 18 bases left in between. The germline CDR1 and CDR2 sequences are LNHDA and SQIVND (reference sequence). The CDR3 is 16 residues long.

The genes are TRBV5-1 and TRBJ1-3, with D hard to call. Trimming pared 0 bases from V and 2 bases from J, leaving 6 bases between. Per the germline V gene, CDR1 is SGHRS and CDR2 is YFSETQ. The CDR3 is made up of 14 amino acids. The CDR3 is CASSLGMPGNTIYF. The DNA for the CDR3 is TGCGCCAGCAGCTTGGGGATGCCTGGAAACACCATATATTTT.